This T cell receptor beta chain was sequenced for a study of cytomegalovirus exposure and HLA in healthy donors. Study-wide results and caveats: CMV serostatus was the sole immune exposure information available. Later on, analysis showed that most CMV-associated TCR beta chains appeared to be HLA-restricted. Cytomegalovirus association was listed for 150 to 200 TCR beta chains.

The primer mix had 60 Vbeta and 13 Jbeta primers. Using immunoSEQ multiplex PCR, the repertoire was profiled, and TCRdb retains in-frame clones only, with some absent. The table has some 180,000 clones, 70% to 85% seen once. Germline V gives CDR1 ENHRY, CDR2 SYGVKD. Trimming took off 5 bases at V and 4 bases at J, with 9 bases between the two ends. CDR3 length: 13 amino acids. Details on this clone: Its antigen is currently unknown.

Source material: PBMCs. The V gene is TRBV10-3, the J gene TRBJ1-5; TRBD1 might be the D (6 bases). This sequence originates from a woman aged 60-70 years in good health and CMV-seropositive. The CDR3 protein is CAISWTENQPQHF. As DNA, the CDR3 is TGTGCCATCAGTTGGACAGAGAATCAGCCCCAGCATTTT.